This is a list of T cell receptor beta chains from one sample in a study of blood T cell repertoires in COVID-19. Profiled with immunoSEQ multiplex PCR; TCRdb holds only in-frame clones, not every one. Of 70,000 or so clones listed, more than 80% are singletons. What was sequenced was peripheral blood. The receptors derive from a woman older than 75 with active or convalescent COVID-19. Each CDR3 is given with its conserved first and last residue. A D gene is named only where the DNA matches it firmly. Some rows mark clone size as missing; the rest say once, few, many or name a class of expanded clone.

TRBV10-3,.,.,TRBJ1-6,TGTGCCATCAGCCTGGACCTAGCCCTTAATTCACCCCTCCACTTT,CAISLDLALNSPLHF
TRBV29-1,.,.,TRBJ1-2,TGCAGCGCCTCGGGAATCGATGGCTACACCTTC,CSASGIDGYTF
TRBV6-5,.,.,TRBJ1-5,TGTGCCAGCAGTTACTCCTCCGTCGGTCAGCCCCAGCATTTT,CASSYSSVGQPQHF
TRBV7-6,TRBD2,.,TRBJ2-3,TGTGCCAGCAGCTTCTCTAGCGGGGGGGCGGCAGATACGCAGTATTTT,CASSFSSGGAADTQYF
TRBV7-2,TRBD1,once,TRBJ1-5,TGTGCCAGCAGCCACGGGACAGGCCTAGGCAATCAGCCCCAGCATTTT,CASSHGTGLGNQPQHF
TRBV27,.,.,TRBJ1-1,TGTGCCAGCAGTTTCACGGGGGAGGAAGCTTTCTTT,CASSFTGEEAFF
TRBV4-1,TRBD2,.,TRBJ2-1,TGCGCCAGCAGCCCCAGACTAGCATCTAATGATGAGCAGTTCTTC,CASSPRLASNDEQFF
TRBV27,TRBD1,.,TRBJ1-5,TGTGCCAGCAGTTTATCGTTACAGGGGAATCAGCCCCAGCATTTT,CASSLSLQGNQPQHF
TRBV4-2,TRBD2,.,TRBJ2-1,TGTGCCAGCAGCCGGTCTAGCGGGGGGGCCCGGGACAATGAGCAGTTCTTC,CASSRSSGGARDNEQFF
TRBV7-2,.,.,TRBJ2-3,TGTGCCAGCAGCTTAGATAGCGCTAGCACAGATACGCAGTATTTT,CASSLDSASTDTQYF
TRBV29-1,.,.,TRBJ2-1,TGCAGCGCCGACGGTCAGCGGCTCTACAATGAGCAGTTCTTC,CSADGQRLYNEQFF
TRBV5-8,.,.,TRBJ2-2,TGTGCCAGCAGCTTCAAAGGGACAACGAACACCGGGGAGCTGTTTTTT,CASSFKGTTNTGELFF
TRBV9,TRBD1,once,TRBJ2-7,TGTGCCAGCAGCGCCCGGACAGGGGAGAGTTTGGACGAGCAGTACTTC,CASSARTGESLDEQYF
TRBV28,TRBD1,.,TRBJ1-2,TGTGCCAGCAGTTCCTCCGACAGGGGCTATGGCTACACCTTC,CASSSSDRGYGYTF